One sample yielded the 28 T cell receptor beta chains listed below, sequenced in a study of blood T cell repertoires in COVID-19. Assay used: immunoSEQ multiplex PCR; TCRdb lists only in-frame clones, some missing. This sample yields more than 60,000 clones, of which 82% are seen a single time; about 10% belongs to the top ten. The source material was peripheral blood. The receptors shown here come from a man aged 55 to 70 with acute or convalescent COVID-19.

The chain uses TRBV11-3 and TRBJ2-6, with D maybe TRBD1 (5 bases). This CDR3 comprises 16 residues. CDR1 and CDR2 from the germline V gene are SGHNT and YENEEA. Between the trimmed V and J ends, which lost 4 bases and 0 bases, there was a span of 10 bases. CDR3 DNA: TGTGCCAGCAGCTGGGGCGGCCGCTCTGGGGCCAACGTCCTGACTTTC. Protein sequence: CASSWGGRSGANVLTF. The complete variable domain, with remaining parts taken from reference TRBV11-3 and TRBJ2-6, reads EAGVVQSPRYKIIEKKQPVAFWCNPISGHNTLYWYLQNLGQGPELLIRYENEEAVDDSQLPKDRFSAERLKGVDSTLKIQPAELGDSAVYLCASSWGGRSGANVLTFGAGSRLTVL.

The chain employs TRBV6-6 and TRBJ1-1; no clear D gene. The V end was cut by 10 bases, the J end by 0 bases, with 12 bases between. Germline V lookup: CDR1 MNHNY, CDR2 SVGAGI (reference sequence). This CDR3 is built from 13 residues. The CDR3 DNA reads as TGTGCCACCAAGACACGGATGAACACTGAAGCTTTCTTT. Translating it yields CATKTRMNTEAFF.

The chain links TRBV2 to TRBJ2-5; 11 bases map to TRBD1. After removal of 4 bases from V and 6 bases from J, the junction contained 7 bases not matched to a gene. From germline, CDR1 is SNHLY and CDR2 FYNNEI. The CDR3 totals 15 residues. CDR3 in amino acids: CASSGWTGGGKTQYF. The CDR3 DNA reads as TGTGCCAGCAGTGGTTGGACAGGGGGCGGGAAGACCCAGTACTTC.

This clone was seen a few times. The genes are TRBV15 and TRBJ1-5; 8 nucleotides align to TRBD1. This CDR3 comprises 14 residues. CDR1 and CDR2 from the germline V gene are LNHNV and YYDKDF (reference sequence). The V and J ends lost 1 base and 7 bases, in that order; junction bases with no gene match: 3. The DNA of the CDR3 is TGTGCCACCAGCAGAGCAGGGGGCCGGCAGCCCCAGCATTTT. Amino acid sequence: CATSRAGGRQPQHF.

V is TRBV6-1 and J is TRBJ2-7; the D is unclear. Per germline, CDR1 MNHNS and CDR2 SASEGT. Trimming removed 3 bases from V and 2 bases from J, with 8 bases in between. There are 13 residues in the CDR3. The CDR3 sequence: CASSDRSTYEQYF. The DNA of the CDR3 is TGTGCCAGCAGTGATCGGTCCACCTACGAGCAGTACTTC.

The chain combines TRBV5-8 with TRBJ2-2, with 8 bases fitting TRBD1. The CDR3 covers 17 residues. In germline, CDR1 is SGHTS, CDR2 YDEGEE. V gave up 6 bases and J gave up 1 base; unmatched junction bases: 11. CDR3 DNA sequence: TGTGCCAGCACCCGAATGATACAGGGGGTGAACACCGGGGAGCTGTTTTTT. Amino acid sequence: CASTRMIQGVNTGELFF.

This clone is a singleton in its sample. CDR3 nucleotide sequence: TGTGCCAGCAGTTACGAGACCTACGAGCAGTACTTC. Its protein product is CASSYETYEQYF. The chain employs TRBV6-6 and TRBJ2-7; D is undetermined. The CDR3 totals 12 residues. Trimming removed 2 bases from V and 2 bases from J, with 4 bases in between. CDR1 and CDR2 (germline): MNHNY, SVGAGI (reference sequence).

The chain is built from TRBV24-1 and TRBJ2-3; D not certain. The CDR3 sequence is 13 residues long. Germline CDR1 reads KGHDR; CDR2 reads SFDVKD. The V end lost 9 bases, the J end lost 0 bases, and 9 bases lay between the germline ends. This chain's CDR3 is CATCGASTDTQYF. The CDR3 coding sequence is TGTGCCACCTGCGGAGCTAGCACAGATACGCAGTATTTT.

This chain joins TRBV28 and TRBJ2-7; no clear D gene. The CDR3 runs 11 residues. Trimming shortened V by 6 bases and J by 4 bases, and 7 bases separated the two germline ends. Germline loops: CDR1 MDHEN, CDR2 SYDVKM. The CDR3 coding sequence is TGTGCCAGCAGCCGTTATTACGAGCAGTACTTC. Its translation is CASSRYYEQYF.

This clone has a single count. The gene calls are TRBV4-1 and TRBJ1-5; 9 positions agree with TRBD1. This CDR3 is 15 amino acids long. V shed 4 bases, J shed 3 bases, and the junction held 4 bases outside the gene matches. CDR1 is MGHRA, CDR2 YSYEKL, per germline. The CDR3 DNA reads as TGCGCCAGCAGCCCTCGGGACAGGGACAATCAGCCCCAGCATTTT. It translates to CASSPRDRDNQPQHF.

CDR3 in DNA: TGTGCCAGCTCACCAAGGGCAGGGGGTTCAACAGATACGCAGTATTTT. Protein sequence: CASSPRAGGSTDTQYF. This chain links TRBV18 with TRBJ2-3; 7 bases agree with TRBD1. With 2 bases clipped from V and 3 bases from J, the junction kept 8 bases outside the gene matches. Germline V gene sequence: CDR1 KGHSH, CDR2 LQKENI. The CDR3 sequence is 16 residues long.

The chain links TRBV7-9 to TRBJ1-3; 7 nucleotides align to TRBD1. Looked up from germline, CDR1 is SEHNR and CDR2 is FQNEAQ (reference sequence). With V trimmed by 3 bases and J by 0 bases, 2 bases remained unmatched. The CDR3 runs 15 residues. The CDR3 here is CASSFAGGSGNTIYF. CDR3 bases: TGTGCCAGCAGCTTCGCAGGGGGCTCTGGAAACACCATATATTTT.

DNA for the CDR3: TGTGCCAGCAGTACCGGACAGGGGTCTCAGCCCCAGCATTTT. Its translation: CASSTGQGSQPQHF. The chain uses TRBV6-6 and TRBJ1-5, with 9 bases identical to TRBD1. The germline gives CDR1 MNHNY, CDR2 SVGAGI (reference sequence). Losses at the gene ends were 5 bases for V and 6 bases for J; bases not matched to a gene: 5. The CDR3 contains 14 residues.

This clone has more than one count but fewer than ten. This chain uses TRBV18 with TRBJ2-1, with D hard to call. Germline V gene lookup returns CDR1 KGHSH and CDR2 LQKENI. Trimming pared 3 bases from V and 5 bases from J, leaving 5 bases between. The length of the CDR3 is 12 residues. CDR3 DNA: TGTGCCAGCTCACCCCAGGACAATGAGCAGTTCTTC. Protein: CASSPQDNEQFF.

The chain uses TRBV29-1 and TRBJ2-5, with 9 positions matching TRBD1. The CDR3 is 14 residues long. Trimming removed 6 bases from V and 2 bases from J; junction bases left unmatched: 7. Per germline, CDR1 SQVTM and CDR2 ANQGSEA. DNA for the CDR3: TGCAGCGTCTCCGGGACAGGGAAACAAGAGACCCAGTACTTC. Protein: CSVSGTGKQETQYF.

The V gene is TRBV5-6, the J gene TRBJ1-1; D gene unclear. Germline assignment: CDR1 SGHDT and CDR2 YYEEEE. The CDR3 is 14 residues long. V gave up 0 bases and J gave up 4 bases, with 10 bases separating them. CDR3 nucleotide sequence: TGTGCCAGCAGCTTGGAGACTTCTCTCACTGAAGCTTTCTTT. Encoded protein: CASSLETSLTEAFF.

The chain carries TRBV5-6 and TRBJ2-7; the match to TRBD2 covers 13 bases. Germline V gene lookup returns CDR1 SGHDT and CDR2 YYEEEE. The CDR3 is 16 residues long. Unmatched junction bases numbered 9, after V lost 4 bases and J lost 5 bases. CDR3 loop: CASSPGTSGKVNEQYF. Here the CDR3 DNA reads TGTGCCAGCAGCCCGGGGACTAGCGGGAAGGTGAACGAGCAGTACTTC.

This chain uses TRBV24-1 with TRBJ1-5, with TRBD1 matching over 7 bases. The V segment lost 9 bases and the J segment 2 bases; nucleotides outside the gene matches: 3. This CDR3 spans 13 amino acids. Germline V gene sequence: CDR1 KGHDR, CDR2 SFDVKD. As DNA, the CDR3 is TGTGCCACCGGACAGGAGGGCAATCAGCCCCAGCATTTT. Translation: CATGQEGNQPQHF.

The chain recombines TRBV14 with TRBJ1-1, with D possibly matching TRBD1 (5 bases). Trimming removed 1 base from V and 7 bases from J, with 10 bases in between. This CDR3 contains 13 residues. Germline loops: CDR1 SGHDN, CDR2 FVKESK. CDR3 amino acids: CASSQVRGLEAFF. DNA for the CDR3: TGTGCCAGCAGCCAAGTAAGGGGACTTGAAGCTTTCTTT.

The chain has TRBV9 and TRBJ1-4; D may be TRBD1 (5 bases). The V and J ends lost 3 bases and 8 bases respectively, with 11 bases between them. The germline gives CDR1 SGDLS, CDR2 YYNGEE. The CDR3 runs 13 residues. The CDR3 bases are TGTGCCAGCAGCGAGGGGCGGTCAGAAAAACTGTTTTTT. Translated: CASSEGRSEKLFF.

This clone was observed once. The chain is built from TRBV28 and TRBJ2-5; 8 nucleotides match TRBD1. The trim removed 6 bases at V and 7 bases at J, leaving 10 bases unmatched. Germline CDR1 is MDHEN and CDR2 is SYDVKM. CDR3 length: 14 amino acids. CDR3 protein: CASRNTGGLVTQYF. As DNA, the CDR3 is TGTGCCAGCAGGAATACAGGGGGTTTGGTGACCCAGTACTTC.

This chain links TRBV11-2 with TRBJ2-7, with D possibly matching TRBD2 (6 bases). Trimming pared 5 bases from V and 0 bases from J, leaving 14 bases between. Per germline, CDR1 SGHAT and CDR2 FQNNGV. The CDR3 extends over 15 amino acids. The chain's CDR3 is CASSHLRGNSYEQYF. CDR3 nucleotide sequence: TGTGCCAGCAGCCACCTACGGGGGAACTCCTACGAGCAGTACTTC.

V gene TRBV4-1 combines with J gene TRBJ1-4; 9 nucleotides line up with TRBD1. The CDR3 is 15 residues long. With V trimmed by 2 bases and J by 7 bases, 5 bases remained unmatched. From germline, CDR1 is MGHRA and CDR2 YSYEKL. CDR3 sequence reads: CASSQTGTGFEKLFF. CDR3 sequence (DNA): TGCGCCAGCAGCCAAACCGGGACAGGGTTTGAAAAACTGTTTTTT.

CDR3 in amino acids: CASRRENGYTF. In DNA form, the CDR3 reads TGTGCCAGCAGGAGGGAGAATGGCTACACCTTC. The chain has TRBV2 and TRBJ1-2; D is undetermined. The CDR3 has 11 residues. Between the trimmed V and J ends, which lost 6 bases and 6 bases, there was a span of 8 bases. Germline-derived CDR1 and CDR2 are SNHLY and FYNNEI.

V and J are TRBV19 and TRBJ2-7, with 9 bases matching TRBD2. The CDR3 runs 13 residues. With V trimmed by 7 bases and J by 3 bases, 4 bases remained unmatched. The germline V gene has CDR1 LNHDA and CDR2 SQIVND (reference sequence). As DNA, the CDR3 is TGTGCCAGTAAGGTTAGCGGGAGCTACGAGCAGTACTTC. Translation: CASKVSGSYEQYF.

V and J are TRBV2 and TRBJ1-2; D gene uncertain. V was trimmed by 10 bases and J by 3 bases, leaving 21 bases between them. The CDR3 is 15 amino acids. CDR1 is SNHLY and CDR2 is FYNNEI in the germline V gene. As DNA, the CDR3 is TGTGCCATTAATAGCCCCGGAGTGTGGGACTATGGCTACACCTTC. Translated, it gives CAINSPGVWDYGYTF.

The rearrangement links TRBV9 to TRBJ1-1; no clear D. CDR3 length: 13 residues. Germline-derived CDR1 and CDR2 are SGDLS and YYNGEE. V lost 2 bases to trimming and J lost 3 bases, with 8 bases between them. CDR3 loop: CASSVGEDTEAFF. CDR3 DNA sequence: TGTGCCAGCAGCGTTGGGGAGGACACTGAAGCTTTCTTT.

The V gene is TRBV3-1 (or the pseudogene TRBV3-2), the J gene TRBJ2-1; possible D gene TRBD2, 5 bases. The CDR3 runs to 13 residues. Germline values: CDR1 LGHDT, CDR2 YNNKEL (reference sequence). V dropped 5 bases and J dropped 8 bases, with 13 bases sitting between them. CDR3 protein: CASSARLAHEQFF. CDR3 nucleotides: TGTGCCAGCAGCGCCCGCCTAGCCCATGAGCAGTTCTTC.